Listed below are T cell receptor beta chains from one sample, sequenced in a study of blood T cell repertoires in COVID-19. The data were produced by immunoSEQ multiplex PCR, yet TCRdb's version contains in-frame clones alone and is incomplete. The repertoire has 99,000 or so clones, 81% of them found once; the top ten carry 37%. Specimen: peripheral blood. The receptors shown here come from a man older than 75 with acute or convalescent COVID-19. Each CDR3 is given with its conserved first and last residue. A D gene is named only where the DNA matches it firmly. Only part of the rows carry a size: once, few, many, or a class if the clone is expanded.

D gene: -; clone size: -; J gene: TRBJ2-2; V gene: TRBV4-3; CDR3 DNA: TGCGCCAGCAGCCAAGACCCCGCAGGGGCGAACACCGGGGAGCTGTTTTTT; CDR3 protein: CASSQDPAGANTGELFF
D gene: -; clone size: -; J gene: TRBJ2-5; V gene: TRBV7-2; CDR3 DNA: TGTGCCAGCAGCGCCCAAACAGGGTACGAGACCCAGTACTTC; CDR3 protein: CASSAQTGYETQYF
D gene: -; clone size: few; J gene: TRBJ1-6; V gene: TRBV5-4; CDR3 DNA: TGTGCCAGCAGCTTCAAGACAAGTTATTCACCCCTCCACTTT; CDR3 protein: CASSFKTSYSPLHF
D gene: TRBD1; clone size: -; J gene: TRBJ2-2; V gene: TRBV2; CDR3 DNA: TGTGCCAGCAGCGGGGACAGAAACACCGGGGAGCTGTTTTTT; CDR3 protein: CASSGDRNTGELFF
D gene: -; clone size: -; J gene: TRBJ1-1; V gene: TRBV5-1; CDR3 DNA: TGCGCCAGCAGCTTGGGGACAGTCGCGAACACTGAAGCTTTCTTT; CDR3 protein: CASSLGTVANTEAFF
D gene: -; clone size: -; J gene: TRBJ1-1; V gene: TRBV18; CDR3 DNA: TGTGCCAGCTCACCAAGGGAGGGAGCTAACACTGAAGCTTTCTTT; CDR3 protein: CASSPREGANTEAFF
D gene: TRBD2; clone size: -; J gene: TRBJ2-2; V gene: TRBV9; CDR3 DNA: TGTGCCAGCAGCCAGGGACTAGCGGGGCCCGGGGAGCTGTTTTTT; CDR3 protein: CASSQGLAGPGELFF
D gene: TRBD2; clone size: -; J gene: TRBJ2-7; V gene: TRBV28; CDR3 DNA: TGTGCCAGCAGTTCCCTAGCGGGAGTAGCCTACGAGCAGTACTTC; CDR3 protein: CASSSLAGVAYEQYF
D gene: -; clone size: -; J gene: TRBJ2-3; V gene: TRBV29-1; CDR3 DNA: TGCAGCGTTGCGGGGGCTAGCGGCAGCACAGATACGCAGTATTTT; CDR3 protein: CSVAGASGSTDTQYF
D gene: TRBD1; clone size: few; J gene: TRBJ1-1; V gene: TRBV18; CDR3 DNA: TGTGCCAGCTCACCCCAGGGACAGGGGGACACTGAAGCTTTCTTT; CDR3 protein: CASSPQGQGDTEAFF
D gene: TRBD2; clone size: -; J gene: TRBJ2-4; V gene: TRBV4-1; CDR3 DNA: TGCGCCAGCAGCCAATTGATAACTAGCGCCACCGCCAAAAACATTCAGTACTTC; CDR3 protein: CASSQLITSATAKNIQYF
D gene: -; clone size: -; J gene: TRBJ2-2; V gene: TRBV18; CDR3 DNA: TGTGCCAGCTCACTACGGACAGCACCGAACACCGGGGAGCTGTTTTTT; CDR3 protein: CASSLRTAPNTGELFF